The rows below give T cell receptor beta chains drawn from one sample of a study of shared clonotypes between healthy human individuals. Repertoires were generated with immunoSEQ multiplex PCR, while TCRdb's copy carries only in-frame clones and drops some. There are a few million clones in the sample; around 94% occur only once, and 0.13% to 0.15% lies in the top ten. Input material: naive CD4+ T cells sorted from blood. The receptors originated from a man aged 18 to 29 in good health. Both conserved end residues are part of each CDR3. The D gene is left open where the match is weak. Rows may omit the clone size; those that give it use once, few, many or a size class.

clone size	D gene	V gene	J gene	CDR3 protein	CDR3 DNA
.	.	TRBV28	TRBJ2-3	CASSSTASLPSTDTQYF	TGTGCCAGCAGTTCGACAGCGTCCCTTCCTAGCACAGATACGCAGTATTTT
.	.	TRBV20-1	TRBJ1-5	CSATGNQPQHF	TGCAGTGCCACGGGGAATCAGCCCCAGCATTTT
.	.	TRBV7-2	TRBJ2-3	CASSLRTTTDTQYF	TGTGCCAGCAGCTTAAGGACAACCACAGATACGCAGTATTTT
.	.	TRBV7-2	TRBJ2-3	CASSLSSSGTTDTQYF	TGTGCCAGCAGCTTATCCTCGTCAGGGACGACAGATACGCAGTATTTT
.	.	TRBV7-8	TRBJ1-3	CASSLDLGLSGNTIYF	TGTGCCAGCAGCTTAGACCTGGGACTCTCTGGAAACACCATATATTTT
.	.	TRBV4-3	TRBJ1-1	CASSQEAAMNTEAFF	TGCGCCAGCAGCCAAGAAGCAGCTATGAACACTGAAGCTTTCTTT
.	.	TRBV18	TRBJ1-2	CASSPGLYGYTF	TGTGCCAGCTCACCGGGACTCTATGGCTACACCTTC
.	TRBD2	TRBV7-2	TRBJ2-7	CASSSRGSGRDSYEQYF	TGTGCCAGCAGCTCCCGGGGTAGCGGGAGGGATTCCTACGAGCAGTACTTC
.	TRBD1	TRBV9	TRBJ1-6	CASSPEGQSYNSPLHF	TGTGCCAGCAGCCCCGAGGGACAGAGCTATAATTCACCCCTCCACTTT
.	TRBD2	TRBV5-1	TRBJ2-3	CASSEPSGGTDTQYF	TGCGCCAGCAGCGAACCTAGCGGGGGCACAGATACGCAGTATTTT
.	.	TRBV19	TRBJ2-1	CASRGPASNEQFF	TGTGCCAGTAGGGGGCCAGCATCGAATGAGCAGTTCTTC
.	TRBD1	TRBV5-6	TRBJ1-6	CASSLAKDRWKRTPLHF	TGTGCCAGCAGCTTGGCTAAGGACAGGTGGAAAAGGACACCCCTCCACTTT
.	.	TRBV5-6	TRBJ1-2	CASSLGTSANYGYTF	TGTGCCAGCAGCTTGGGGACATCAGCTAACTATGGCTACACCTTC
.	.	TRBV6-1	TRBJ1-1	CASSSLGNTEAFF	TGTGCCAGCAGTTCCCTGGGGAACACTGAAGCTTTCTTT
.	.	TRBV6-6	TRBJ1-1	CASSRPGRGNTEAFF	TGTGCCAGCAGTAGACCGGGACGCGGGAACACTGAAGCTTTCTTT
.	TRBD1	TRBV19	TRBJ1-6	CASSTTGGLNSPLHF	TGTGCCAGTAGTACGACAGGGGGCCTTAATTCACCCCTCCACTTT
.	.	TRBV13	TRBJ1-1	CASSLLLGPVSKAFF	TGTGCCAGCAGCCTCCTGCTGGGTCCCGTTTCTAAAGCTTTCTTT
.	.	TRBV19	TRBJ2-2	CASKGGGTGELFF	TGTGCCAGTAAGGGAGGTGGGACCGGGGAGCTGTTTTTT
.	TRBD1	TRBV6-1	TRBJ2-7	CASRPSGTGEEQYF	TGTGCCAGCAGACCCTCCGGGACAGGGGAGGAGCAGTACTTC
.	.	TRBV7-2	TRBJ2-1	CASSLGLPKEQFF	TGTGCCAGCAGCTTAGGGCTACCTAAGGAGCAGTTCTTC
.	TRBD2	TRBV2	TRBJ2-5	CANTRGLAGQETQYF	TGTGCCAACACCAGGGGACTAGCGGGCCAAGAGACCCAGTACTTC
.	.	TRBV4-3	TRBJ1-5	CASSPEGGQPQHF	TGCGCCAGCAGCCCAGAGGGGGGCCAGCCCCAGCATTTT
.	.	TRBV7-2	TRBJ1-5	CASSPRANQPQHF	TGTGCCAGCAGCCCCCGCGCGAATCAGCCCCAGCATTTT
.	.	TRBV10-3	TRBJ2-5	CAIRRGPEETQYF	TGTGCCATCCGGCGTGGGCCCGAAGAGACCCAGTACTTC
.	.	TRBV9	TRBJ1-6	CASSVDQSNSPLHF	TGTGCCAGCAGCGTAGACCAGAGCAATTCACCCCTCCACTTT
.	.	TRBV7-2	TRBJ2-7	CASCHRGDVEQYF	TGTGCCAGCTGTCATAGGGGGGACGTCGAGCAGTACTTC
.	TRBD2	TRBV5-6	TRBJ2-7	CASSSRKGLAGRQYF	TGTGCCAGCAGCTCACGGAAGGGCCTAGCGGGGCGGCAGTACTTC
.	TRBD1	TRBV11-2	TRBJ1-4	CASSPRTGGLNEKLFF	TGTGCCAGCAGCCCAAGGACAGGGGGCCTCAATGAAAAACTGTTTTTT
.	.	TRBV2	TRBJ1-5	CASSEGGLGSNQPQHF	TGTGCCAGCAGTGAAGGGGGCTTGGGAAGCAATCAGCCCCAGCATTTT
.	.	TRBV19	TRBJ1-5	CASSGDSQPQHF	TGTGCCAGTAGTGGCGACAGTCAGCCCCAGCATTTT
.	.	TRBV6-4	TRBJ2-3	CASSRDRTDTQYF	TGTGCCAGCAGTCGGGACCGCACAGATACGCAGTATTTT
.	.	TRBV5-8	TRBJ2-5	CASSLWQRTQYF	TGTGCCAGCAGCTTGTGGCAGAGGACCCAGTACTTC
.	TRBD1	TRBV28	TRBJ2-5	CASSRTGGSQETQYF	TGTGCCAGCAGCCGGACAGGGGGATCCCAAGAGACCCAGTACTTC
.	.	TRBV28	TRBJ2-3	CASSGTTDTQYF	TGTGCCAGCAGCGGCACCACAGATACGCAGTATTTT
.	TRBD1	TRBV6-1	TRBJ1-2	CASSQVGGTGGSSGYTF	TGTGCCAGCAGTCAAGTTGGGGGGACAGGGGGCTCGAGTGGCTACACCTTC
once	TRBD1	TRBV19	TRBJ2-7	CASSIRGTGTYEQYF	TGTGCCAGTAGTATACGCGGGACAGGGACCTACGAGCAGTACTTC
.	TRBD2	TRBV9	TRBJ2-7	CASSDQLAGVNEQYF	TGTGCCAGCAGCGACCAACTAGCGGGAGTGAACGAGCAGTACTTC
.	TRBD2	TRBV7-2	TRBJ2-7	CASSRLAGANYEQYF	TGTGCCAGCAGTCGACTAGCGGGAGCAAACTACGAGCAGTACTTC
.	TRBD2	TRBV19	TRBJ2-7	CASSPGLAGNYEQYF	TGTGCCAGTAGCCCGGGACTAGCGGGGAACTACGAGCAGTACTTC
.	.	TRBV30	TRBJ2-3	CAWSVVLATDTQYF	TGTGCCTGGAGTGTAGTGCTGGCGACAGATACGCAGTATTTT
.	.	TRBV5-1	TRBJ1-1	CASSLPSTEAFF	TGCGCCAGCAGCCTGCCGAGTACTGAAGCTTTCTTT
few	TRBD1	TRBV19	TRBJ1-4	CASSLQGAGEKLFF	TGTGCCAGTAGTCTACAGGGGGCGGGAGAAAAACTGTTTTTT
.	TRBD2	TRBV6-5	TRBJ2-1	CASSRSGNEQFF	TGTGCCAGCAGTCGTAGCGGGAATGAGCAGTTCTTC
once	TRBD1	TRBV7-9	TRBJ1-2	CASSPDRAPGYTF	TGTGCCAGCAGCCCCGACAGGGCCCCTGGCTACACCTTC
.	.	TRBV7-2	TRBJ1-1	CASSRDMNTEAFF	TGTGCCAGCAGCCGGGATATGAACACTGAAGCTTTCTTT
.	.	TRBV7-7	TRBJ2-1	CASSLTDSYNEQFF	TGTGCTAGCAGCCTGACGGACTCTTACAATGAGCAGTTCTTC
.	.	TRBV5-1	TRBJ2-3	CASSDPRLLDTQYF	TGCGCCAGCAGCGATCCCCGCCTTTTGGATACGCAGTATTTT